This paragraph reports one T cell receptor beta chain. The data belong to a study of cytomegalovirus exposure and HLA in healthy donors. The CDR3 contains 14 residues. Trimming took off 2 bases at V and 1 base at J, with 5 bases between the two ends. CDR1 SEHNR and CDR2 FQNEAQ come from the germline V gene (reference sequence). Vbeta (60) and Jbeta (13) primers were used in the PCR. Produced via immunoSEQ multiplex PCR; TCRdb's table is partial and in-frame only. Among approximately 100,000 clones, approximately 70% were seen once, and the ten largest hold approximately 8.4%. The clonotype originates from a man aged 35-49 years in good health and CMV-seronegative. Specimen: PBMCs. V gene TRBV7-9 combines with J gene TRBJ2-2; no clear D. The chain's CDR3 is CASSLNRNTGELFF. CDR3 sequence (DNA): TGTGCCAGCAGCTTAAATCGGAACACCGGGGAGCTGTTTTTT.